The source of this TCR beta chain is a study of blood T cell repertoires in COVID-19. The assay was immunoSEQ multiplex PCR, and TCRdb's table has in-frame clones only and misses some. The data hold approximately 500,000 clones, with roughly nine tenths observed a single time. The V gene's germline CDR1 is LGHNT and CDR2 FRNRAP. The CDR3 contains 15 residues. Trimming took off 3 bases at V and 1 base at J, with 9 bases between the two ends. V usage is TRBV12-5 and J usage is TRBJ2-2; D is perhaps TRBD2 (6 bases). The material sequenced was peripheral blood. The source of this sequence is a man in his late teens or twenties with COVID-19, enrolled during active disease. CDR3 protein: CASGFGSGNTGELFF. The CDR3 nucleotides read TGTGCTAGTGGTTTTGGTAGCGGGAACACCGGGGAGCTGTTTTTT.